There are many counts of the clone carrying this T cell receptor beta chain. The data derive from a study of human T cells and chemical hapten exposure. Described time point: healthy volunteer bleed at 2 weeks. Total RNA came from unfractionated whole blood. The CDR3 spans 15 residues. With 3 bases removed from V and 7 bases from J, the gap between germline ends came to 22 bases. Germline lookup yields CDR1 DFQATT and CDR2 SNEGSKA (reference sequence). The library put unique molecular identifiers onto individual cDNA molecules. Per the authors' pipeline: Sampled TCR counts reached a median of roughly 100,000 per sample, with values ranging from about 23,224 to 690,600. A single record per CDR3 protein comes from TCRdb applying MiXCR to the RACE reads. TCRdb's processing, not the authors', yielded these V and J calls. This table has 30,000 or so distinct CDR3 sequences, about 7.7% appearing once.

The V and J genes are TRBV20-1 and TRBJ2-7; possible D gene TRBD2, 6 bases. Sample: whole blood. The source is a human donor in good health. Some clones in this sample may be carry-over from other donors' samples. The CDR3 spells CSASLVSSGSGEQYF. In DNA, the CDR3 is TGCAGTGCTAGTTTGGTGTCAAGCGGGTCTGGGGAGCAGTACTTC.